The present entry profiles one TCR beta chain with its context. These data originate in a study of cytomegalovirus exposure and HLA in healthy donors. This PCR relied on a set of 60 Vbeta primers and 13 Jbeta primers. Here immunoSEQ multiplex PCR was the method, and the copy in TCRdb shows in-frame clones only, minus some. The sample contains approximately 120,000 clones, roughly 74% of which appear only once. Sequenced sample: PBMCs. This receptor was obtained from a woman aged 50 to 60 in good health and CMV-seropositive.

The CDR3 DNA reads as TGTGCCAGCAGTGATACGTACGAGCAGTACTTC. It is translated as CASSDTYEQYF. The chain is built from TRBV2 and TRBJ2-5; the D is unclear. The assigned J gene may be wrong: the sequence end matches TRBJ2-7 better. CDR3 length: 11 amino acids. In germline, CDR1 is SNHLY, CDR2 FYNNEI.